This T cell receptor (beta chain) is drawn from a study of T cell responses to AZD1222 COVID-19 vaccine. A note on this clone: Its specificity is not known.

Second-dose recipients at about 4 or about 12 weeks were treated as one pooled group. Profiling relied on immunoSEQ multiplex PCR, and the TCRdb table lists in-frame clones only, not all of them. The sample contains 250,000 to 300,000 clones, about 94% of which appear only once. Study-wide findings and caveats: The donor group comprised mostly white British people and more females; the analysis possibly underestimated clonal diversity. Spike regions recognized by vaccine-associated CD4 TCRs spanned the protein, led by 160-218 and 743-854.

This clonotype originated in an adult who received the AZD1222 COVID-19 vaccine. The starting material was peripheral blood, obtained 28 days after the second AZD1222 dose.

The CDR3 protein is CASSSLNTIYF. The CDR3 nucleotides are TGTGCCAGCTCTAGTCTTAACACCATATATTTT. This chain joins TRBV2 and TRBJ1-3; D is unresolved. The germline V gene has CDR1 SNHLY and CDR2 FYNNEI. Trimming removed 8 bases from V and 7 bases from J, with 9 bases in between. The CDR3 totals 11 residues.